One sample yielded the 14 T cell receptor beta chains listed below, sequenced in a study of graft-versus-host responses after intestinal transplantation. Their antigens remain unidentified. Here immunoSEQ multiplex PCR was the method, and the copy in TCRdb shows in-frame clones only, minus some. The table has more than 65,000 clones, roughly 91% seen once. Sequenced here: unstimulated CD8+ T cells sorted from spleen or lymph node cells, sampled before intestinal transplant. The receptor set was obtained from a human donor who received an intestinal transplant.

V is TRBV7-9 and J is TRBJ1-2; D might be TRBD1 (6 bases). CDR1 and CDR2 (germline): SEHNR, FQNEAQ (reference sequence). This CDR3 is 13 amino acids long. The V and J ends lost 5 bases and 4 bases respectively, with 11 bases between them. The chain's CDR3 is CASSTRDIYGYTF. The CDR3 region has the DNA TGTGCCAGCAGCACCCGGGACATCTATGGCTACACCTTC.

The chain combines TRBV19 with TRBJ1-5; 7 nucleotides agree with TRBD1. Trimming cost V 9 bases and J 7 bases; bases outside gene matches: 12. This CDR3 is 14 amino acids long. Germline loops: CDR1 LNHDA, CDR2 SQIVND (reference sequence). CDR3 sequence (DNA): TGTGCCAGCTCCCCTGACAGGGTCGGCCAGCCCCAGCATTTT. It specifies CASSPDRVGQPQHF.

This chain joins TRBV2 and TRBJ1-6, with D unclear. This CDR3 contains 14 residues. The V gene lost 6 bases and the J gene lost 9 bases, with 15 bases spanning the gap. Germline CDR1 and CDR2: SNHLY and FYNNEI. CDR3: CASRTTVEPSPLHF. The CDR3 nucleotides read TGTGCCAGCAGAACAACAGTTGAACCTTCACCCCTCCACTTT.

The chain combines TRBV19 with TRBJ1-5; D gene unclear. Germline CDR1 reads LNHDA; CDR2 reads SQIVND (reference sequence). The CDR3 runs to 17 residues. Trimming stripped 8 bases from V and 0 bases from J, with 20 bases between. CDR3 protein: CASGSPLRYDSNQPQHF. CDR3 nucleotide sequence: TGTGCCAGTGGGTCACCGTTGAGGTATGATAGCAATCAGCCCCAGCATTTT. The full variable domain, in which reference TRBV19 and TRBJ1-5 provide the parts outside the CDR3, is DGGITQSPKYLFRKEGQNVTLSCEQNLNHDAMYWYRQDPGQGLRLIYYSQIVNDFQKGDIAEGYSVSREKKESFPLTVTSAQKNPTAFYLCASGSPLRYDSNQPQHFGDGTRLSIL.

The genes are TRBV25-1 and TRBJ2-2; no definite D call. The CDR3 has 13 amino acids. CDR1 and CDR2 from the germline V gene are MGHDK and SYGVNS. V gave up 2 bases and J gave up 7 bases, with 8 bases separating them. The CDR3 DNA sequence: TGTGCCAGCAGTGAACGGTACGGCGGGGAGCTGTTTTTT. Translated: CASSERYGGELFF.

The chain joins TRBV4-1 to TRBJ2-1; 9 bases agree with TRBD1. CDR3 length equals 17 residues. V gave up 4 bases and J gave up 1 base; unmatched junction bases: 8. Germline CDR1 reads MGHRA; CDR2 reads YSYEKL. The CDR3 bases are TGCGCCAGCAGCCGAAGAGAGACAGGGGGATCCTACAATGAGCAGTTCTTC. Protein: CASSRRETGGSYNEQFF.

This chain connects TRBV11-2 to TRBJ1-1; D is ambiguous. Trimming pared 8 bases from V and 0 bases from J, leaving 7 bases between. CDR1 is SGHAT, CDR2 FQNNGV, per germline. This CDR3 region has 12 residues. In nucleotides, the CDR3 is TGTGCCAGCGGAGGAGTGAACACTGAAGCTTTCTTT. This translates into CASGGVNTEAFF.

The V and J genes are TRBV9 and TRBJ1-2; 7 bases map to TRBD1. The CDR3 runs 16 residues. Unmatched junction bases numbered 8, after V lost 0 bases and J lost 3 bases. Germline V gene data show CDR1 as SGDLS and CDR2 as YYNGEE. The CDR3 DNA reads TGTGCCAGCAGCGTAGAGCAGGGGGAACCCCACTATGGCTACACCTTC. Translation gives CASSVEQGEPHYGYTF.

This clone appeared a single time. The V call is TRBV4-1, the J call TRBJ2-5; TRBD1 matches at 8 bases. Germline V CDR1 and CDR2: MGHRA, YSYEKL. J gave up 5 bases and V 3 bases, and 2 bases lay outside the gene matches. The CDR3 contains 13 residues. CDR3 residues: CASSQPGGETQYF. The CDR3 DNA reads as TGCGCCAGCAGCCAGCCAGGGGGCGAGACCCAGTACTTC.

The chain links TRBV7-8 to TRBJ2-1; 7 bases fit TRBD2. The V gene end was trimmed by 1 base and the J gene end by 0 bases; junction bases not matched to a gene: 0. CDR1 and CDR2 from the germline V gene are SGHVS and FQNEAQ. The CDR3 loop spans 15 amino acids. CDR3 loop: CASSLGDYSYNEQFF. CDR3 nucleotide sequence: TGTGCCAGCAGCTTAGGGGACTACTCCTACAATGAGCAGTTCTTC.

This chain joins TRBV9 and TRBJ1-1, with D perhaps TRBD1 (5 bases). Trimming pared 0 bases from V and 8 bases from J, leaving 14 bases between. CDR1 and CDR2 (germline): SGDLS, YYNGEE. There are 14 residues in the CDR3. The CDR3 region is CASSVGGVSDEAFF. In nucleotides, the CDR3 is TGTGCCAGCAGCGTAGGGGGGGTCAGCGACGAAGCTTTCTTT.

This clone was seen just once. The rearrangement joins TRBV6-5 to TRBJ2-5; TRBD1 aligns across 9 bases. Judging by the DNA end, TRBJ2-7 fits better; the J call may be wrong. The CDR3 runs 14 residues. CDR1 is MNHEY and CDR2 is SVGAGI in the germline V gene. The CDR3 is CASTSVGDRAEQYF. CDR3 bases: TGTGCCAGCACCTCCGTCGGGGACAGGGCCGAGCAGTACTTC.

The rearrangement uses TRBV15 and TRBJ1-6, with 7 nucleotides matching TRBD1. Germline assignment: CDR1 LNHNV and CDR2 YYDKDF (reference sequence). The V and J ends lost 4 bases and 8 bases, in that order; junction bases with no gene match: 8. The CDR3 runs to 15 residues. The CDR3 spells CATSKWDSSDSPLHF. CDR3 coding DNA: TGTGCCACCAGCAAGTGGGACAGCTCGGATTCACCCCTCCACTTT.

The chain joins TRBV6-5 to TRBJ2-5, with D perhaps TRBD2 (7 bases). Looked up from germline, CDR1 is MNHEY and CDR2 is SVGAGI. Trimming cost V 2 bases and J 1 base, with 11 bases left between them. The CDR3 contains 15 residues. The DNA for the CDR3 is TGTGCCAGCAGTTACGCGGGGGCACCCCAAGAGACCCAGTACTTC. This encodes CASSYAGAPQETQYF.